The 27 T cell receptor beta chains presented below share a single source sample, sequenced in a study of T cells in Graves' hyperthyroidism and ophthalmopathy. TCR beta CDR3 region amplification was performed from RNA transcripts. TCR CDR3 regions were first amplified by RT-PCR with HTBI primers. TCRdb re-called the multiplex PCR reads through MiXCR, storing one row per CDR3 protein. The table has around 660,000 distinct CDR3 sequences, roughly 46% seen once. Sequencing was done on a sample of peripheral blood or thyroid tissue (not recorded which). These receptors were collected from an adult man with Graves' disease, either hyperthyroidism or ophthalmopathy (not recorded which).

This chain connects TRBV20-1 to TRBJ1-4, with TRBD1 as a possible D gene (5 bases). The CDR3 is 16 residues long. Deletions cut 6 bases from V and 5 bases from J, with 22 bases between. Germline loops: CDR1 DFQATT, CDR2 SNEGSKA (reference sequence). The CDR3 nucleotides are TGCAGTGCCTCCCCGGCAGGGATAAGACCCAATGAAAAACTGTTTTTT. Translating it yields CSASPAGIRPNEKLFF.

The table lists this clonotype with a few counts. V usage is TRBV9 and J usage is TRBJ2-3, with D uncertain. There are 14 residues in the CDR3. Germline lookup yields CDR1 SGDLS and CDR2 YYNGEE. Trimming removed 4 bases from V and 3 bases from J, with 12 bases in between. DNA for the CDR3: TGTGCCAGCAGCCCCACCGCTGGGACAGATACGCAGTATTTT. Protein sequence: CASSPTAGTDTQYF.

There are a few counts of this clonotype. The gene calls are TRBV12-3 or TRBV12-4 and TRBJ2-7, with a tentative D call TRBD1 (5 bases). The V and J ends lost 3 bases and 3 bases respectively, with 12 bases between them. The CDR3 runs 14 residues. The CDR3 is CASSFLGLYYEQYF. CDR3 nucleotide sequence: TGTGCCAGCAGTTTTTTGGGGCTTTACTACGAGCAGTACTTC.

This clonotype was seen ten or more times. The chain uses TRBV24-1 and TRBJ1-2, with a tentative D call TRBD1 (6 bases). Germline assignment: CDR1 KGHDR and CDR2 SFDVKD. With 4 bases removed from V and 5 bases from J, the gap between germline ends came to 13 bases. The CDR3 sequence is 14 residues long. The CDR3: CATSEPGTPYGYTF. Here the CDR3 DNA reads TGTGCCACCAGTGAGCCCGGGACACCTTATGGCTACACCTTC.

The chain links TRBV29-1 to TRBJ2-7; D tentatively reads TRBD1 or TRBD2 (5 bases each). The CDR3 loop spans 13 amino acids. Trimming cost V 7 bases and J 6 bases, with 19 bases left between them. Germline V CDR1 and CDR2: SQVTM, ANQGSEA. The CDR3 is CSASGGGQFEQYF. In DNA, the CDR3 is TGCAGCGCAAGTGGAGGAGGACAATTCGAGCAGTACTTC.

This clonotype was counted ten times or more. The V gene is TRBV6-1, the J gene TRBJ1-5; D ambiguous. V dropped 5 bases and J dropped 2 bases, with 7 bases sitting between them. The germline CDR1 and CDR2 sequences are MNHNS and SASEGT. This CDR3 has 13 residues. The CDR3 reads CASSRHRNQPQHF. CDR3 nucleotides: TGTGCCAGCAGTCGACACCGCAATCAGCCCCAGCATTTT.

This clonotype was seen ten or more times. V and J are TRBV24-1 and TRBJ2-5, with D perhaps TRBD1 (5 bases). Deletions cut 4 bases from V and 0 bases from J, with 14 bases between. This CDR3 is 16 amino acids long. The V gene's germline CDR1 is KGHDR and CDR2 SFDVKD. CDR3 DNA: TGTGCCACCAGTGACCCTACTTCGACAGACCAAGAGACCCAGTACTTC. It translates to CATSDPTSTDQETQYF.

This clonotype was counted once. The chain is built from TRBV12-5 and TRBJ1-4; D call uncertain. There are 17 residues in the CDR3. Germline V CDR1 and CDR2: LGHNT, FRNRAP. The V end was cut by 0 bases, the J end by 0 bases, with 11 bases between. DNA for the CDR3: TGTGCTAGTGGTTTGGTAATCCCGATGGCAACTAATGAAAAACTGTTTTTT. Its protein is CASGLVIPMATNEKLFF. Full variable domain (remainder filled in from reference TRBV12-5 and TRBJ1-4): DARVTQTPRHKVTEMGQEVTMRCQPILGHNTVFWYRQTMMQGLELLAYFRNRAPLDDSGMPKDRFSAEMPDATLATLKIQPSEPRDSAVYFCASGLVIPMATNEKLFFGSGTQLSVL.

The gene calls are TRBV27 and TRBJ1-3, with 8 bases aligning to TRBD1. V trimming: 4 bases; J trimming: 4 bases; junction bases outside the gene matches: 9. Looked up from germline, CDR1 is MNHEY and CDR2 is SMNVEV (reference sequence). The CDR3 runs 16 residues. The CDR3: CASSSIPGGEGNTIYF. CDR3 sequence (DNA): TGTGCCAGCAGTTCGATTCCAGGGGGCGAAGGAAACACCATATATTTT.

This clonotype was counted a few times. V is TRBV19 and J is TRBJ1-2; D remains unclear. The CDR3 totals 13 residues. V lost 3 bases to trimming and J lost 4 bases, with 9 bases between them. Germline V gene data show CDR1 as LNHDA and CDR2 as SQIVND (reference sequence). The CDR3 is CASSIEYGYGYTF. In DNA, the CDR3 is TGTGCCAGTAGTATTGAGTACGGCTATGGCTACACCTTC.

With regard to this clonotype: This may come from a read error, since a much larger clone is one base off. This chain connects TRBV29-1 to TRBJ2-7, with a possible D match to TRBD1 (5 bases). The CDR3 totals 15 residues. The germline V gene has CDR1 SQVTM and CDR2 ANQGSEA. The CDR3 sequence is CSVEDSQGPVYGQYF. Written as DNA, the CDR3 is TGCAGCGTTGAAGATAGTCAGGGCCCAGTATACGGGCAGTACTTC.

The sample holds many counts of this clonotype. The rearrangement joins TRBV10-1 to TRBJ1-2, with D unresolved. The CDR3 runs 13 residues. The V gene's germline CDR1 is WNHNN and CDR2 SYGVQD (reference sequence). Trimming stripped 1 base from V and 5 bases from J, with 8 bases between. DNA for the CDR3: TGCGCCAGCAGTGAGTTCACAAGTTATGGCTACACCTTC. This sequence encodes CASSEFTSYGYTF.

The CDR3 DNA follows: TGTGCCACTAGACAGGGGAGAATCAGCGAGCAGCCCCAGCATTTT. Translating it yields CATRQGRISEQPQHF. This chain uses TRBV19 with TRBJ1-5; 8 bases align to TRBD1. There are 15 residues in the CDR3. V lost 10 bases, J lost 7 bases, and 15 bases stayed unmatched. Germline CDR1 and CDR2: LNHDA and SQIVND (reference sequence).

This clonotype came up a few times. V usage is TRBV20-1 and J usage is TRBJ2-7, with 8 bases that match TRBD2. The CDR3 covers 13 residues. V dropped 6 bases and J dropped 5; count of bases not matched to a gene: 9. Germline CDR1 reads DFQATT; CDR2 reads SNEGSKA (reference sequence). CDR3 in DNA: TGCAGTGCCCTACCGGGAGGGAGAAACGAGCAGTACTTC. Protein: CSALPGGRNEQYF.

Comments on this clonotype: This may be a read error: a much more frequent sequence differs by one nucleotide. The chain carries TRBV29-1 and TRBJ2-5; 7 bases agree with TRBD1. After removal of 4 bases from V and 7 bases from J, the junction contained 9 bases not matched to a gene. This CDR3 spans 13 amino acids. The V gene's germline CDR1 is SQVTM and CDR2 ANQGSEA. The CDR3 spells CSVGPQGLGTQYF. The CDR3 DNA sequence: TGCAGCGTTGGCCCACAGGGGTTAGGGACCCAGTACTTC.

There are a few counts of this clonotype. This chain connects TRBV9 to TRBJ2-7, with TRBD2 matching over 9 bases. This CDR3 has 14 residues. The V gene's germline CDR1 is SGDLS and CDR2 YYNGEE. The junction had 1 base not matched to a gene; V was cut back by 3 bases and J by 0 bases. The CDR3 sequence: CASSASGVSYEQYF. In DNA form, the CDR3 reads TGTGCCAGCAGCGCTAGCGGGGTCTCCTACGAGCAGTACTTC.

This clonotype has a handful of counts. The chain uses TRBV6-6 and TRBJ2-7, with 11 bases that match TRBD2. The V gene end was trimmed by 8 bases and the J gene end by 2 bases; junction bases not matched to a gene: 2. Germline V gene data show CDR1 as MNHNY and CDR2 as SVGAGI (reference sequence). The CDR3 has 13 amino acids. The CDR3 DNA follows: TGTGCCAGCGTACTAGCGGGAGCCTACGAGCAGTACTTC. Its protein product is CASVLAGAYEQYF.

This clonotype has a count of ten or more. The chain's CDR3 is CASSTDRNSPLHF. As DNA, the CDR3 is TGTGCCAGCAGCACCGACAGGAATTCACCCCTCCACTTT. This chain links TRBV7-8 with TRBJ1-6, with D tentatively TRBD1 (6 bases). The CDR3 is 13 residues long. Germline-derived CDR1 and CDR2 are SGHVS and FQNEAQ. Trimming removed 5 bases from V and 7 bases from J, with 9 bases in between.

As for this clonotype: Since a much larger clone is just one base distant, this may be a read error. The CDR3 does not end in the conserved phenylalanine or tryptophan, so this is likely a read error. The J gene is TRBJ1-1, the V gene TRBV7-9; 7 bases are a match to TRBD1. CDR3 length: 12 amino acids. In germline, CDR1 is SEHNR, CDR2 FQNEAQ (reference sequence). The CDR3 bases are TGCGCCAGCAGCCGGAACCAGGGGGAGGCTTTCCTT. The encoded protein is CASSRNQGEAFL.

The sample holds a few counts of this clonotype. The V gene is TRBV14, the J gene TRBJ2-2; 8 bases fit TRBD2. CDR1 and CDR2 from the germline V gene are SGHDN and FVKESK. The junction had 6 bases not matched to a gene; V was cut back by 4 bases and J by 5 bases. The length of the CDR3 is 15 residues. CDR3 DNA sequence: TGTGCCAGCAGCCGACCGGCTAGCGGGACCGGGGAGCTGTTTTTT. Its protein is CASSRPASGTGELFF.

This clonotype appeared a few times. V usage is TRBV2 and J usage is TRBJ2-5; 12 bases are shared with TRBD2. CDR1 and CDR2 from the germline V gene are SNHLY and FYNNEI. The V segment lost 4 bases and the J segment 4 bases; nucleotides outside the gene matches: 7. This CDR3 is 16 amino acids long. The CDR3 DNA reads as TGTGCCAGCAGTGTATTGCTAGCGGGGGGGCGAGAGACCCAGTACTTC. Translation gives CASSVLLAGGRETQYF. Full variable domain (remainder filled in from reference TRBV2 and TRBJ2-5): EPEVTQTPSHQVTQMGQEVILRCVPISNHLYFYWYRQILGQKVEFLVSFYNNEISEKSEIFDDQFSVERPDGSNFTLKIRSTKLEDSAMYFCASSVLLAGGRETQYFGPGTRLLVL.

Only a few counts were recorded for this clonotype. This chain links TRBV29-1 with TRBJ2-5; no firm D call. Trimming stripped 7 bases from V and 3 bases from J, with 9 bases between. Germline loops: CDR1 SQVTM, CDR2 ANQGSEA. The CDR3 covers 11 residues. DNA of the CDR3: TGCAGCGGCGACCAGAAAGAGACCCAGTACTTC. Residues: CSGDQKETQYF.

CDR3 sequence (DNA): TGTGCCTGGAACCGGGACAGGGTCTCCTATAATTCACCCCTCCACTTT. Protein: CAWNRDRVSYNSPLHF. The chain recombines TRBV2 with TRBJ1-6, with 9 bases fitting TRBD1. The CDR3 covers 16 residues. V gave up 11 bases and J gave up 0 bases; unmatched junction bases: 8. Germline CDR1 SNHLY, CDR2 FYNNEI.

This clonotype was seen only a few times. V usage is TRBV9 and J usage is TRBJ1-5, with D uncertain. The germline V and J ends were trimmed by 1 base and 6 bases, with 14 bases remaining between them. Germline lookup yields CDR1 SGDLS and CDR2 YYNGEE. The CDR3 runs 15 residues. CDR3 DNA: TGTGCCAGCAGCGTAACGGGAGGGTACGGTCAGCCCCAGCATTTT. Encoded protein: CASSVTGGYGQPQHF. Full variable domain (rest looked up from reference TRBV9 and TRBJ1-5): DSGVTQTPKHLITATGQRVTLRCSPRSGDLSVYWYQQSLDQGLQFLIQYYNGEERAKGNILERFSAQQFPDLHSELNLSSLELGDSALYFCASSVTGGYGQPQHFGDGTRLSIL.

The V gene is TRBV29-1, the J gene TRBJ1-2; D uncertain. V shed 8 bases and J shed 4 bases, with 14 bases lying between them. CDR1 is SQVTM, CDR2 ANQGSEA, per germline. This CDR3 is built from 12 residues. CDR3 nucleotide sequence: TGCAGCTTGGGCGGTGGTCCCTATGGCTACACCTTC. This translates into CSLGGGPYGYTF.

This chain joins TRBV10-3 and TRBJ1-5; D not resolved. Germline assignment: CDR1 ENHRY and CDR2 SYGVKD. The CDR3 runs 18 residues. The ends were cut back, 4 bases at V and 3 bases at J, with 22 bases in the middle. The CDR3 DNA sequence: TGTGCCATCAGTGCTAGAGATGCGGCGGGGAGATCCAATCAGCCCCAGCATTTT. Translating gives CAISARDAAGRSNQPQHF.

V and J are TRBV12-3 or TRBV12-4 and TRBJ1-3; possibly TRBD1 for D (5 bases). Trimming pared 6 bases from V and 1 base from J, leaving 22 bases between. The CDR3 has 18 amino acids. CDR3 sequence: CASRRTFPSSGSGNTIYF. CDR3 DNA: TGTGCCAGCAGACGAACCTTTCCTAGCTCAGGGTCTGGAAACACCATATATTTT.